Sequencing of this TCR beta chain was carried out in a study of blood T cell repertoires in COVID-19. Per germline, CDR1 SGHTA and CDR2 FQGNSA. V lost 2 bases to trimming and J lost 11 bases, with 18 bases between them. CDR3 length: 15 amino acids. Sequencing was performed with immunoSEQ multiplex PCR; in TCRdb, only in-frame clones are kept and a portion is missing. Seen here are under 200,000 clones, roughly 82% observed once, and the top ten hold 7.8%. This chain joins TRBV7-2 and TRBJ1-4; the D is unclear. The TCR comes from a woman aged 55-70 years with COVID-19, enrolled during active disease. The specimen sequenced was peripheral blood. CDR3 nucleotides: TGTGCCAGCAGCTTATTCGCCCAAAGTGTTGAGAAACTGTTTTTT. Translation gives CASSLFAQSVEKLFF.